This T cell receptor beta chain was obtained from a study of T cell changes during pregnancy in multiple sclerosis. Clones were read by immunoSEQ multiplex PCR, and TCRdb kept only the in-frame ones, dropping some. The table records 50,000 to 65,000 clones, about 88% of them present only once. The receptor was isolated from a female donor with multiple sclerosis, enrolled in a pregnancy study. Sequences were derived from CD8+ T cells from peripheral blood mononuclear cells, sampled before pregnancy.

The CDR3 DNA is TGTGCCAGCAGGAGTCAGGGGTCCTACGAGCAGTACTTC. Its protein is CASRSQGSYEQYF. This chain connects TRBV7-9 to TRBJ2-7; weak D call: TRBD1 (6 bases). Trimming took off 6 bases at V and 1 base at J, with 10 bases between the two ends. The germline gives CDR1 SEHNR, CDR2 FQNEAQ (reference sequence). The CDR3 covers 13 residues. Based on the CDR3 plus reference TRBV7-9 and TRBJ2-7, the full variable domain is DTGVSQNPRHKITKRGQNVTFRCDPISEHNRLYWYRQTLGQGPEFLTYFQNEAQLEKSRLLSDRFSAERPKGSFSTLEIQRTEQGDSAMYLCASRSQGSYEQYFGPGTRLTVT.